The subject of this entry is one T cell receptor (beta chain). Antigen specificity is unknown. TCRdb redid the calling of the reads with MiXCR, one entry per CDR3 protein. The repertoire consists of approximately 190,000 distinct CDR3 sequences, with roughly 27% occurring once and the leading ten covering roughly 32%. This specimen belongs to a study of T cell repertoires in cytomegalovirus infection. For the study at large: Public TCR beta signatures indicated both CMV infection and matching HLA type.

V was clipped by 5 bases and J by 9 bases; unmatched bases: 7. Germline values: CDR1 MNHEY, CDR2 SVGEGT. The CDR3 has 15 residues. Findings and limits, study-wide: In two of eight donors, the top clonotype was HLA-C-restricted CMV-specific.

The chain joins TRBV6-2 or TRBV6-3 to TRBJ1-6, with 10 bases that match TRBD1. Input material: PBMCs. The receptor was isolated from a human donor in good health (CMV status not recorded). Some clones in this sample may be carry-over from other donors' samples. In DNA, the CDR3 is TGTGCCAGCAGTGAGGAGGACAGGGGGAGTTCACCCCTCCACTTT. It specifies CASSEEDRGSSPLHF.